The TCR beta chain described here comes from a study of identical twins. Deletions cut 4 bases from V and 0 bases from J, with 9 bases between. Germline CDR1 reads KGHDR; CDR2 reads SFDVKD. CDR3 length: 15 residues. This clonotype has just a few counts. TCRdb itself ran the 5' RACE reads through MiXCR, one entry per CDR3 protein. Here the sample spans approximately 890,000 distinct CDR3 sequences, 9% to 15% being singletons. These data were likewise used in another study, on yellow fever vaccine responses in identical twins.

J is TRBJ2-4 and V is TRBV24-1; D possibly corresponds to TRBD2 (6 bases). Sequencing was performed on PBMCs. This receptor was identified in a woman between 18 and 30 years old in good health. Here the CDR3 reads CATSETGLAKNIQYF. The CDR3, as DNA: TGTGCCACCAGTGAGACGGGACTAGCCAAAAACATTCAGTACTTC.